The clone carrying this T cell receptor beta chain was picked up a small number of times. Germline loops: CDR1 MDHEN, CDR2 SYDVKM. J was trimmed by 3 bases and V by 2 bases; bases with no gene match: 17. The CDR3 consists of 19 residues. TCRdb passed the RT-PCR reads through MiXCR, listing each CDR3 protein once. The sample lists hundreds of thousands of distinct CDR3 sequences, about 38% seen once, with approximately 10% in the top ten. This entry comes from a study of patients and donors after allogeneic stem cell transplantation. The chain uses TRBV28 and TRBJ1-2; 8 bases are a match to TRBD1. Sequencing was performed on blood, either unsorted or a sorted T cell fraction (not recorded which). The TCR originated in a human donor who was either an allogeneic HSCT recipient or a stem cell or donor lymphocyte infusion donor (not recorded which). It is not recorded whose cells these are; they may come from a transplant donor. The CDR3 loop reads CASSLSGQGKGLGHYGYTF. The CDR3 DNA is TGTGCCAGCAGTTTAAGTGGACAGGGAAAGGGATTGGGCCACTATGGCTACACCTTC.